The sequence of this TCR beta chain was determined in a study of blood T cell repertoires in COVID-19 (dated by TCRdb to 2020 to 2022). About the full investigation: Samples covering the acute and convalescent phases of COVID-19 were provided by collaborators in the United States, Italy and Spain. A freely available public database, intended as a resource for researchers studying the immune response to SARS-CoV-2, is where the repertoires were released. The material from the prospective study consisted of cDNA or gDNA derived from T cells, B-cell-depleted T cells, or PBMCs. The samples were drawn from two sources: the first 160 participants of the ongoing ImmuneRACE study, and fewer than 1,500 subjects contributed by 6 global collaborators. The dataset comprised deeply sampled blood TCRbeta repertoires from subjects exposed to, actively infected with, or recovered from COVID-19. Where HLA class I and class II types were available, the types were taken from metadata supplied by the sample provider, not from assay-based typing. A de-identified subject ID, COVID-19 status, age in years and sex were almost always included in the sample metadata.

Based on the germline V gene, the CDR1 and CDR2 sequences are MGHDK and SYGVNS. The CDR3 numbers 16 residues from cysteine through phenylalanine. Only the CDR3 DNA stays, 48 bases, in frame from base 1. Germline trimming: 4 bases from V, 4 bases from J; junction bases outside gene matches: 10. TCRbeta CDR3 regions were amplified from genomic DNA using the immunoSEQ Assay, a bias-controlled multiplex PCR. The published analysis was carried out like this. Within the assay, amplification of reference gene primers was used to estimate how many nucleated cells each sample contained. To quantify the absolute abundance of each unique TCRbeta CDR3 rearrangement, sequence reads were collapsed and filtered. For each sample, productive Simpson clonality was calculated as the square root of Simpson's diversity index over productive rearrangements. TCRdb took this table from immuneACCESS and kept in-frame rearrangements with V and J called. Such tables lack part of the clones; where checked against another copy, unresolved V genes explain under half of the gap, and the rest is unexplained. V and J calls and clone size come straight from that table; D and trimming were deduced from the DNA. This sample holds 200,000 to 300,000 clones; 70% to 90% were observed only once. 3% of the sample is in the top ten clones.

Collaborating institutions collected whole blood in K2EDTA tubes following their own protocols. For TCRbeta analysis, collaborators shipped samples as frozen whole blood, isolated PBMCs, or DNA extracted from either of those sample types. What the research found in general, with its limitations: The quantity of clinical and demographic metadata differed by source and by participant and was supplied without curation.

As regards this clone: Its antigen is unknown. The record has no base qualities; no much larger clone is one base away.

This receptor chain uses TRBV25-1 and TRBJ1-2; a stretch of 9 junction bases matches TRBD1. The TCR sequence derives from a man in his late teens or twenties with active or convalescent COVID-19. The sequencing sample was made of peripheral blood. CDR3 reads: CASSACRTGVTYGYTF. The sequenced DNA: TGTGCCAGCAGTGCATGTAGGACAGGGGTTACCTATGGCTACACCTTC.